This TCR beta chain was obtained from a study of graft-versus-host responses after intestinal transplantation. Repertoires were generated with immunoSEQ multiplex PCR, while TCRdb's copy carries only in-frame clones and drops some. The sample yields under 150,000 clones, over 85% seen once. A word on this clone: Its specificity is not known.

The length of the CDR3 is 15 residues. With 5 bases clipped from V and 1 base from J, the junction kept 6 bases outside the gene matches. In germline, CDR1 is SEHNR, CDR2 FQNEAQ (reference sequence). This sequence originates from a human donor who received an intestinal transplant. The sequencing here drew on unstimulated CD4+ T cells sorted from spleen or lymph node cells, taken before intestinal transplant. This chain links TRBV7-9 with TRBJ2-7; 9 bases fit TRBD1. Here the CDR3 reads CASSLGQGGSYEQYF. As DNA, the CDR3 is TGTGCCAGCAGCCTGGGACAGGGAGGGTCCTACGAGCAGTACTTC. Complete variable domain (other parts from reference TRBV7-9 and TRBJ2-7): DTGVSQNPRHKITKRGQNVTFRCDPISEHNRLYWYRQTLGQGPEFLTYFQNEAQLEKSRLLSDRFSAERPKGSFSTLEIQRTEQGDSAMYLCASSLGQGGSYEQYFGPGTRLTVT.